This T cell receptor (beta chain) was sequenced in a study of T-cell memory formation after mild COVID-19. Whole-study results and caveats: The study found balanced CD4/CD8 in clones contracting day 15 to 85 and a CD4+ lean in later expanders. The study detected some responding clones in pre-infection memory, suggesting cross-reactive memory joined. The CD4+ clones that contracted clustered mainly within CM and EM, and the CD8+ clones concentrated in EMRA.

It was 5'RACE with constant-segment primers that produced the TCR alpha and TCR beta cDNA libraries, which carried sample barcodes and UMIs. TCRdb processed the 5' RACE reads anew with MiXCR; each CDR3 protein has one entry. The sample comprises about 350,000 distinct CDR3 sequences, 25% to 30% of which are singletons, and 13% rests with the top ten. As regards this clonotype: Its antigen remains unidentified.

The clonotype originates from an adult woman who had mild COVID-19 (a few samples of this study predate the infection). Cell type and time point are not known. Sequencing input: PBMCs or a T cell subset sorted from them (not recorded which).

The CDR3 nucleotides are TGTGCCAGCACCCGGGACAGCTTCACCGGGGAGCTGTTTTTT. Protein product: CASTRDSFTGELFF. The V and J genes are TRBV6-1 and TRBJ2-2; 7 bases line up with TRBD1. Germline CDR1 is MNHNS and CDR2 is SASEGT. V lost 7 bases and J lost 4; bases outside the gene matches: 6. The CDR3 extends over 14 amino acids.